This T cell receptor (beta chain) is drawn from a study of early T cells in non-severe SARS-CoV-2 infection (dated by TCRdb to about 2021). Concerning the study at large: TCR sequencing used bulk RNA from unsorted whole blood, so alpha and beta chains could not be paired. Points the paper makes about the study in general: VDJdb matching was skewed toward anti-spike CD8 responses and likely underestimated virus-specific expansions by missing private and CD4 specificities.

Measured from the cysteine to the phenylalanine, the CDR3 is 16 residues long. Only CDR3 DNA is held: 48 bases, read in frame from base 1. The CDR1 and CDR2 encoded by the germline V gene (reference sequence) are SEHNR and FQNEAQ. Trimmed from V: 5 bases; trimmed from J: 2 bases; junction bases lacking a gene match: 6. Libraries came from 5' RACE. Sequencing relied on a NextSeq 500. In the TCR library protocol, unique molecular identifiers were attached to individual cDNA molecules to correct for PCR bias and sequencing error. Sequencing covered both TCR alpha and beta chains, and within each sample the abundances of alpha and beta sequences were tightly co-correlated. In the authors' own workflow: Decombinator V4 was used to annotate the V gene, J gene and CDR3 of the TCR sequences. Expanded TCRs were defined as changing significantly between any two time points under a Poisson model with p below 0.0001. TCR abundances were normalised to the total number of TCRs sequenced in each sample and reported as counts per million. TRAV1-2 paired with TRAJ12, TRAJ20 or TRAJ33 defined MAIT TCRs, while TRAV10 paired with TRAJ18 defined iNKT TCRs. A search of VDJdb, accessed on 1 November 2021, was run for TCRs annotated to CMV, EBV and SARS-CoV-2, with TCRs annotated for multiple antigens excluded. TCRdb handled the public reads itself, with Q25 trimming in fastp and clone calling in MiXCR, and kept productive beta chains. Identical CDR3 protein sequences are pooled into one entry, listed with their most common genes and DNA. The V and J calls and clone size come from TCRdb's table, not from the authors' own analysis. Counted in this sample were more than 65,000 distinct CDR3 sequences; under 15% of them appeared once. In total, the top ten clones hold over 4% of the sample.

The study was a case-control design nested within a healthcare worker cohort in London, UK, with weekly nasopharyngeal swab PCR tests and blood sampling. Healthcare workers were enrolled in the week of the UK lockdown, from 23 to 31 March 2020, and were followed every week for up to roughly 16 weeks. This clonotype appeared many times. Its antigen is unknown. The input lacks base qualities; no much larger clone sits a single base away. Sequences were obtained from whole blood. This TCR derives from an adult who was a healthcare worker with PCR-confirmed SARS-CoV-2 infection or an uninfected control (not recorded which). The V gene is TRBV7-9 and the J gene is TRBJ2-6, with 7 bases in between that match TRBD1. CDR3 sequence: CASSPRQGTGANVLTF. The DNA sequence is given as TGTGCCAGCAGCCCCCGACAGGGTACTGGGGCCAACGTCCTGACTTTC.